These T cell receptor beta chains were read from a single sample in a study of shared clonotypes between healthy human individuals. Here immunoSEQ multiplex PCR was the method, and the copy in TCRdb shows in-frame clones only, minus some. The sample holds roughly 660,000 clones; roughly 91% are singletons and the top ten take 30% to 35%. The sequencing input was memory CD8+ T cells from PBMCs. The receptors were sampled from a man aged 18 to 29 in good health. Some clones in this sample may be carry-over from other donors' samples. CDR3s leave out the opening cysteine and the closing phenylalanine or tryptophan.

CDR3aa: ASGRGAEGNQPQH; j_gene: TRBJ1-5; v_gene: TRBV28
CDR3aa: ASSLVIVSPYNEQF; j_gene: TRBJ2-1; v_gene: TRBV27
CDR3aa: ASSYSREAIEQY; j_gene: TRBJ2-7; v_gene: TRBV6-5
CDR3aa: ASSADSYEQY; j_gene: TRBJ2-7; v_gene: TRBV9
CDR3aa: ASSLQGGDYGYT; j_gene: TRBJ1-2; v_gene: TRBV28
CDR3aa: SVEQGNTEAF; j_gene: TRBJ1-1; v_gene: TRBV29-1
CDR3aa: ASSLVGENTQY; j_gene: TRBJ2-3; v_gene: TRBV11-2
CDR3aa: ASSLLTPASTDEQF; j_gene: TRBJ2-1; v_gene: TRBV27
CDR3aa: ASSQEGRADEQF; j_gene: TRBJ2-1; v_gene: TRBV4-1
CDR3aa: ASSLGLGLETQY; j_gene: TRBJ2-5; v_gene: TRBV7-7
CDR3aa: ASSVPDLGAWTSGRRGTGELF; j_gene: TRBJ2-2; v_gene: TRBV9
CDR3aa: SASIGGSYEQY; j_gene: .; v_gene: TRBV29-1